This T cell receptor beta chain was obtained from a study of sequential checkpoint blockade in melanoma. The overall study: First-line arms were nivolumab then ipilimumab, or the reverse, randomized 1:1.

This CDR3 contains 15 residues. V was clipped by 2 bases and J by 5 bases; unmatched bases: 4. Germline CDR1 and CDR2: SGHDN and FVKESK. Treatment noted: randomized to nivolumab then ipilimumab (arm A) or the reverse (arm B). Method: immunoSEQ multiplex PCR; TCRdb's copy keeps in-frame clones and lacks some. In the table there are 9,500 to 15,000 clones, approximately 80% of which are singletons. This chain joins TRBV14 and TRBJ1-4, with 8 bases aligning to TRBD1. This sequence originates from a human donor with melanoma. Sample: CD8+ T cells sorted from blood (inferred from file names), taken from a patient given nivolumab and ipilimumab in sequence. Here the CDR3 reads CASSQPRQGNEKLFF. DNA for the CDR3: TGTGCCAGCAGCCAACCACGACAGGGGAATGAAAAACTGTTTTTT.